A single sample is the source of the 25 T cell receptor beta chains below, sequenced in a study of CD8 T cells in ankylosing spondylitis. The study's findings and limits: Characteristic, it appeared, of ankylosing spondylitis blood was a TCR beta motif of eight or nine highly homologous variants.

Their antigen targets remain unknown. MiXCR, run by TCRdb on the 5' RACE reads, gives a single entry per CDR3 protein. The sample holds a few hundred thousand distinct CDR3 sequences, about 13% seen once. The sample consisted of blood, either unsorted or a sorted T cell fraction (not recorded which). The receptors were sampled from a male donor with ankylosing spondylitis.

In its sample, this clonotype was seen a few times. V and J are TRBV28 and TRBJ2-1; D might be TRBD2 (6 bases). Germline V lookup: CDR1 MDHEN, CDR2 SYDVKM. There are 15 residues in the CDR3. V lost 6 bases and J lost 7, with 19 bases in between. CDR3 DNA: TGTGCCAGCAGGTACACTAGCTTCCCTAGGAATGAGCAGTTCTTC. It codes for CASRYTSFPRNEQFF.

This clonotype was recorded at least ten times. The chain joins TRBV20-1 to TRBJ1-2; a weak D match, TRBD1 (5 bases). This CDR3 spans 14 amino acids. CDR1 and CDR2 (germline): DFQATT, SNEGSKA (reference sequence). The V end lost 6 bases, the J end lost 0 bases, and 14 bases lay between the germline ends. The DNA for the CDR3 is TGCAGTGCCGGGGGGGGAGCAGCTAACTATGGCTACACCTTC. Its protein product is CSAGGGAANYGYTF.

This clonotype showed up just once. The chain couples TRBV7-9 to TRBJ2-3, with 11 bases matching TRBD2. From germline, CDR1 is SEHNR and CDR2 FQNEAQ (reference sequence). The V and J ends lost 1 base and 6 bases, in that order; junction bases with no gene match: 6. The CDR3 consists of 16 residues. CDR3 DNA: TGTGCCAGCAGCTTAGTCTTAGCGGGAGGGTTTGATACGCAGTATTTT. It codes for CASSLVLAGGFDTQYF.

This clonotype was seen a handful of times. The rearrangement links TRBV7-2 to TRBJ1-1; perhaps TRBD1 as D (5 bases). V was clipped by 1 base and J by 4 bases, with 7 bases between them. This CDR3 region has 13 residues. Germline CDR1 reads SGHTA; CDR2 reads FQGNSA. This CDR3 reads CASSLGQPTEAFF. CDR3 DNA sequence: TGTGCCAGCAGCTTAGGACAGCCCACTGAAGCTTTCTTT. The whole variable domain, filled in from reference TRBV7-2 and TRBJ1-1, reads GAGVSQSPSNKVTEKGKDVELRCDPISGHTALYWYRQSLGQGLEFLIYFQGNSAPDKSGLPSDRFSAERTGGSVSTLTIQRTQQEDSAVYLCASSLGQPTEAFFGQGTRLTVV.

This clonotype was detected only a few times. This chain joins TRBV7-2 and TRBJ2-7; TRBD2 might be the D (7 bases). Trimming shortened V by 5 bases and J by 6 bases, and 14 bases separated the two germline ends. This CDR3 comprises 13 residues. Germline CDR1 is SGHTA and CDR2 is FQGNSA. The CDR3 sequence: CASSRGAGLEQYF. The DNA for the CDR3 is TGTGCCAGCAGCCGGGGGGCTGGTCTCGAGCAGTACTTC.

This clonotype came up a few times. The rearrangement joins TRBV20-1 to TRBJ2-7, with TRBD2 matching 10 bases. The CDR3 totals 15 residues. Looked up from germline, CDR1 is DFQATT and CDR2 is SNEGSKA (reference sequence). V shed 6 bases, J shed 5 bases, and the junction held 13 bases outside the gene matches. DNA of the CDR3: TGCAGTGCCGCAGGACTAGCGGAGAGTCAGAACGAGCAGTACTTC. This codes for CSAAGLAESQNEQYF.

The genes are TRBV5-1 and TRBJ1-5, with 8 bases lining up with TRBD1. V lost 4 bases to trimming and J lost 2 bases; unmatched junction nucleotides: 5. Germline CDR1 SGHRS, CDR2 YFSETQ. The CDR3 has 15 residues. The CDR3 coding sequence is TGCGCCAGCAGCGAGGGGACAGGACGCAATCAGCCCCAGCATTTT. It specifies CASSEGTGRNQPQHF.

This clonotype was recorded many times. The V gene is TRBV5-1, the J gene TRBJ2-1; 12 nucleotides match TRBD1. The junction had 11 bases not matched to a gene; V was cut back by 7 bases and J by 6 bases. The length of the CDR3 is 16 residues. Germline V CDR1 and CDR2: SGHRS, YFSETQ. CDR3 nucleotide sequence: TGCGCCAGCTCTAAAGGGGGACAGGGGGCATTCAATGAGCAGTTCTTC. Its protein is CASSKGGQGAFNEQFF.

This clonotype has a count of ten or more. J is TRBJ2-7 and V is TRBV5-1, with D possibly called TRBD1 or TRBD2 (6 bases each). CDR1 and CDR2 (germline): SGHRS, YFSETQ. CDR3 size: 14 residues. Trimming removed 4 bases at V and 1 base at J, with 12 bases between. CDR3 region: CASSPGDNSYEQYV. The CDR3 DNA is TGCGCCAGCAGCCCGGGGGACAATTCCTACGAGCAGTACGTC.

The J gene is TRBJ2-3, the V gene TRBV6-2 or TRBV6-3; TRBD2 agrees at 7 bases. J was trimmed by 4 bases and V by 7 bases; bases with no gene match: 11. Germline assignment: CDR1 MNHEY and CDR2 SVGEGT. The CDR3 spans 15 residues. The CDR3 DNA is TGTGCCAGCACCCGCGGGGCGGGAGAAGCAGATACGCAGTATTTT. It translates to CASTRGAGEADTQYF.

This clonotype has just a few counts. The chain employs TRBV20-1 and TRBJ2-3; D gene uncertain. CDR3 length: 11 residues. Looked up from germline, CDR1 is DFQATT and CDR2 is SNEGSKA (reference sequence). With 3 bases removed from V and 2 bases from J, the gap between germline ends came to 3 bases. CDR3 sequence: CSASPTDTQYF. CDR3 DNA: TGCAGTGCTAGTCCCACAGATACGCAGTATTTT.

This rearrangement joins TRBV14 to TRBJ2-7, with D possibly TRBD2 on 6 matching bases. The length of the CDR3 is 15 residues. Trimming took 10 bases from V and 3 from J, leaving 22 bases between them. The germline V gene has CDR1 SGHDN and CDR2 FVKESK. The CDR3 DNA reads as TGTGCCACCCAACTCGGGACGGAGGGGAACTACGAGCAGTACTTC. Translating it yields CATQLGTEGNYEQYF.

The sample holds a few counts of this clonotype. This chain links TRBV5-1 with TRBJ2-1; tentatively, D is TRBD1 or TRBD2 (6 bases each). Deletions cut 2 bases from V and 9 bases from J, with 12 bases between. This CDR3 is 13 amino acids long. Germline CDR1 is SGHRS and CDR2 is YFSETQ. CDR3 coding DNA: TGCGCCAGCAGCTTTGGGGGGCAAGGTGAGCAGTTCTTC. Translated, it gives CASSFGGQGEQFF.

The V call is TRBV15, the J call TRBJ2-3; 8 bases are shared with TRBD2. This CDR3 region has 18 residues. The trim removed 5 bases at V and 2 bases at J, leaving 15 bases unmatched. Germline assignment: CDR1 LNHNV and CDR2 YYDKDF (reference sequence). The CDR3 here is CATSGRRTGGTPTDTQYF. DNA of the CDR3: TGTGCCACCAGCGGGCGGAGGACGGGAGGGACCCCCACAGATACGCAGTATTTT.

This chain connects TRBV30 to TRBJ1-2; the D is unclear. The CDR3 contains 13 residues. V lost 2 bases and J 8 bases, leaving 15 bases between the germline ends. Germline V CDR1 and CDR2: GTSNPN, SVGIG (reference sequence). CDR3 DNA: TGTGCCTGGAGTCTCTCAAATCCCTTGGGCTACACCTTC. This gives the protein CAWSLSNPLGYTF. Using reference TRBV30 and TRBJ1-2 for the parts outside the CDR3, the full variable domain is SQTIHQWPATLVQPVGSPLSLECTVEGTSNPNLYWYRQAAGRGLQLLFYSVGIGQISSEVPQNLSASRPQDRQFILSSKKLLLSDSGFYLCAWSLSNPLGYTFGSGTRLTVV.

This clonotype was observed a few times. The chain joins TRBV5-1 to TRBJ2-2, with 8 bases that match TRBD2. Germline values: CDR1 SGHRS, CDR2 YFSETQ. This CDR3 has 16 residues. V was pared by 0 bases and J by 3 bases, with 4 bases of the junction left unmatched. CDR3: CASSLVPAGDTGELFF. The CDR3 DNA sequence: TGCGCCAGCAGCTTGGTCCCAGCGGGGGACACCGGGGAGCTGTTTTTT.

This clonotype showed up just a few times. The V gene is TRBV12-3 or TRBV12-4, the J gene TRBJ2-1; 7 nucleotides match TRBD2. V was clipped by 7 bases and J by 6 bases; unmatched bases: 12. This CDR3 contains 15 residues. As DNA, the CDR3 is TGTGCCAGCACCCCGGGAGGCTTTCTCTCCAATGAGCAGTTCTTC. It yields the protein CASTPGGFLSNEQFF.

This clonotype was seen at least ten times. The chain couples TRBV6-6 to TRBJ2-3; the D is unclear. Germline V gives CDR1 MNHNY, CDR2 SVGAGI (reference sequence). V lost 2 bases to trimming and J lost 2 bases, with 5 bases between them. The CDR3 has 13 residues. The CDR3 here is CASSYGYTDTQYF. Written as DNA, the CDR3 is TGTGCCAGCAGTTACGGTTACACAGATACGCAGTATTTT.

CDR3 bases: TGTGCCAGCAGCCCTCGAGCGGGAGAGGCCTACGAGCAGTACTTC. Its protein product is CASSPRAGEAYEQYF. The rearrangement uses TRBV7-9 and TRBJ2-7; TRBD2 agrees at 8 bases. The germline gives CDR1 SEHNR, CDR2 FQNEAQ (reference sequence). The V gene end was trimmed by 5 bases and the J gene end by 2 bases; junction bases not matched to a gene: 8. This CDR3 is 15 amino acids long.

Written as DNA, the CDR3 is TGTGCCACCAGTGATCCGGGACAGGGGGACACTGAAGCTTTCTTT. Protein: CATSDPGQGDTEAFF. The gene calls are TRBV24-1 and TRBJ1-1; 11 bases are shared with TRBD1. Germline lookup yields CDR1 KGHDR and CDR2 SFDVKD. J lost 3 bases, V lost 3 bases, and 2 bases had no gene match. The CDR3 loop spans 15 amino acids.

This clonotype was seen many times. V gene TRBV5-1 combines with J gene TRBJ2-3; TRBD2 might be the D (6 bases). Germline values: CDR1 SGHRS, CDR2 YFSETQ. This CDR3 contains 16 residues. The V end lost 0 bases, the J end lost 2 bases, and 13 bases lay between the germline ends. The CDR3 DNA sequence: TGCGCCAGCAGCTTGGAGGCGGGACGGGTCACAGATACGCAGTATTTT. Protein: CASSLEAGRVTDTQYF.

This clonotype has only a few counts. CDR3 DNA: TGTGCCAGCAGCCCTCGAATTGGGGGGGGGAGCCAAGAGACCCAGTACTTC. Amino acids: CASSPRIGGGSQETQYF. The chain combines TRBV11-2 with TRBJ2-5; 7 nucleotides agree with TRBD2. Germline CDR1 and CDR2: SGHAT and FQNNGV. This CDR3 is built from 17 residues. The junction had 13 bases not matched to a gene; V was cut back by 5 bases and J by 1 base.

This chain links TRBV6-1 with TRBJ1-1; TRBD1 matches 7 bases. This CDR3 spans 15 amino acids. Germline V CDR1 and CDR2: MNHNS, SASEGT. V shed 6 bases, J shed 5 bases, and the junction held 12 bases outside the gene matches. This CDR3 reads CASSTGQTLLTEAFF. The CDR3, as DNA: TGTGCCAGCAGCACGGGACAGACACTTTTGACTGAAGCTTTCTTT.

This clonotype was counted only a few times. CDR3 protein: CASSNDRGAGGVNTEAFF. The DNA for the CDR3 is TGCGCCAGCAGCAACGATCGGGGGGCTGGTGGCGTGAACACTGAAGCTTTCTTT. The rearrangement joins TRBV5-1 to TRBJ1-1; D possibly corresponds to TRBD1 (6 bases). The CDR3 is 18 amino acids. The V end lost 4 bases, the J end lost 0 bases, and 22 bases lay between the germline ends. Germline V gene data show CDR1 as SGHRS and CDR2 as YFSETQ.

This chain links TRBV7-2 with TRBJ2-1; tentative D call: TRBD2 (5 bases). Germline V gives CDR1 SGHTA, CDR2 FQGNSA. V was cut by 4 bases and J by 3 bases, with 13 bases left in between. The CDR3 extends over 15 amino acids. The CDR3 reads CASSSPPGSYNEQFF. The CDR3 DNA sequence: TGTGCCAGCAGCTCCCCCCCGGGGAGCTACAATGAGCAGTTCTTC. Complete variable domain (other parts from reference TRBV7-2 and TRBJ2-1): GAGVSQSPSNKVTEKGKDVELRCDPISGHTALYWYRQSLGQGLEFLIYFQGNSAPDKSGLPSDRFSAERTGGSVSTLTIQRTQQEDSAVYLCASSSPPGSYNEQFFGPGTRLTVL.